The entry below describes one T cell receptor (beta chain). In germline, CDR1 is SGHRS, CDR2 YFSETQ. J was trimmed by 5 bases and V by 0 bases; bases with no gene match: 16. The CDR3 has 18 residues. Repertoires were generated with immunoSEQ multiplex PCR, while TCRdb's copy carries only in-frame clones and drops some. The table includes more than 1.2 million clones, approximately 98.5% detected once. The data were taken from a study of shared clonotypes between healthy human individuals. The chain recombines TRBV5-1 with TRBJ2-5; 7 bases fit TRBD1. This receptor was taken from a man under 40 in good health. The sequencing input was naive CD4+ T cells sorted from blood. Subset indicated: CD45RA+ positively selected. The CDR3 bases are TGCGCCAGCAGCTTGGGACGAATTGACAGGGTGTTGGAGGAGACCCAGTACTTC. Protein product: CASSLGRIDRVLEETQYF. The whole variable domain, remainder taken from reference TRBV5-1 and TRBJ2-5, is KAGVTQTPRYLIKTRGQQVTLSCSPISGHRSVSWYQQTPGQGLQFLFEYFSETQRNKGNFPGRFSGRQFSNSRSEMNVSTLELGDSALYLCASSLGRIDRVLEETQYFGPGTRLLVL.